This entry lists 18 T cell receptor beta chains sequenced from one sample in a study of radiotherapy plus CTLA-4 blockade in lung cancer. Profiled with immunoSEQ multiplex PCR; TCRdb holds only in-frame clones, not every one. The sample includes about 48,000 clones, about 86% of them seen just once. Sequences were derived from peripheral blood, sampled from a patient treated with radiotherapy plus ipilimumab. The receptor set was obtained from a human donor with non-small cell lung cancer that progressed on radiotherapy plus ipilimumab. Some clones in this sample may be carry-over from other donors' samples.

V usage is TRBV11-3 and J usage is TRBJ1-3; D unclear. The CDR3 has 13 residues. Germline loops: CDR1 SGHNT, CDR2 YENEEA. Trimming pared 4 bases from V and 2 bases from J, leaving 6 bases between. The CDR3 sequence is CASSSLPGNTIYF. CDR3 coding DNA: TGTGCCAGCAGCTCGCTACCTGGAAACACCATATATTTT.

The chain is built from TRBV6-1 and TRBJ1-3; no firm D call. CDR3 length: 15 residues. V was pared by 1 base and J by 1 base, with 8 bases between. Germline CDR1 MNHNS, CDR2 SASEGT. DNA of the CDR3: TGTGCCAGCAGTGAAGATCCGGGTTCTGGAAACACCATATATTTT. This encodes CASSEDPGSGNTIYF.

The genes are TRBV29-1 and TRBJ1-1, with a tentative D call TRBD1 (5 bases). The CDR3 length is 14 residues. With 2 bases removed from V and 10 bases from J, the gap between germline ends came to 20 bases. The germline gives CDR1 SQVTM, CDR2 ANQGSEA. The CDR3 DNA reads as TGCAGCGTTGAAATTCGGAGTAGGGGTACGAGAGCTTTCTTT. Its protein product is CSVEIRSRGTRAFF.

The gene calls are TRBV7-9 and TRBJ2-7; TRBD1 matches 8 bases. The J segment lost 2 bases and the V segment lost 5 bases, leaving 20 bases of the junction unmatched. Looked up from germline, CDR1 is SEHNR and CDR2 is FQNEAQ (reference sequence). The length of the CDR3 is 19 residues. The CDR3 loop reads CASSPQGRGRWATTYEQYF. For the CDR3, the DNA is TGTGCCAGCAGCCCTCAAGGCAGGGGGCGCTGGGCAACGACCTACGAGCAGTACTTC.

The chain joins TRBV9 to TRBJ1-1, with a weak D call TRBD1 (5 bases). Germline loops: CDR1 SGDLS, CDR2 YYNGEE. The CDR3 is 17 residues long. V was pared by 4 bases and J by 0 bases, with 19 bases between. The CDR3 is CASSSREGTSMNTEAFF. DNA for the CDR3: TGTGCCAGCAGCTCCCGGGAGGGGACCTCCATGAACACTGAAGCTTTCTTT.

The chain couples TRBV9 to TRBJ1-1, with 7 positions matching TRBD1. The CDR3 runs to 15 residues. Germline lookup yields CDR1 SGDLS and CDR2 YYNGEE. J gave up 1 base and V 2 bases, and 5 bases lay outside the gene matches. The CDR3 DNA reads TGTGCCAGCAGCGTCTCGACAGGGCCGAACACTGAAGCTTTCTTT. Translated: CASSVSTGPNTEAFF.

The chain is built from TRBV2 and TRBJ1-2, with D hard to call. V lost 3 bases to trimming and J lost 1 base, with 12 bases between them. There are 15 residues in the CDR3. Germline CDR1 and CDR2: SNHLY and FYNNEI. The CDR3 region is CASSDFGGFNYGYTF. CDR3 bases: TGTGCCAGCAGTGATTTTGGCGGCTTTAACTATGGCTACACCTTC. Variable domain in full (rest from reference TRBV2 and TRBJ1-2): EPEVTQTPSHQVTQMGQEVILRCVPISNHLYFYWYRQILGQKVEFLVSFYNNEISEKSEIFDDQFSVERPDGSNFTLKIRSTKLEDSAMYFCASSDFGGFNYGYTFGSGTRLTVV.

The chain recombines TRBV7-6 with TRBJ1-1, with D tentatively TRBD1 (5 bases). V gave up 5 bases and J gave up 1 base, with 8 bases separating them. Germline V gives CDR1 SGHVS, CDR2 FNYEAQ. The CDR3 spans 13 residues. The CDR3 sequence is CASSPGENTEAFF. The CDR3 DNA is TGTGCCAGCAGCCCGGGGGAGAACACTGAAGCTTTCTTT.

The genes are TRBV19 and TRBJ1-6, with a tentative D call TRBD1 (5 bases). The CDR3 is made up of 14 amino acids. The germline V gene encodes CDR1 LNHDA and CDR2 SQIVND (reference sequence). V was pared by 3 bases and J by 7 bases, with 10 bases between. The CDR3 DNA sequence: TGTGCCAGTAGTATTGGCGGGACCAATTCACCCCTCCACTTT. It specifies CASSIGGTNSPLHF.

A single count supports this clone. This chain joins TRBV18 and TRBJ2-1; TRBD2 is a possible D gene (5 bases). The V end was cut by 3 bases, the J end by 2 bases, with 11 bases between. The germline CDR1 and CDR2 sequences are KGHSH and LQKENI. The CDR3 runs 15 residues. This CDR3 reads CASSPGRRAYNEQFF. DNA for the CDR3: TGTGCCAGCTCACCGGGCAGGCGGGCCTACAATGAGCAGTTCTTC.

The V call is TRBV2, the J call TRBJ2-2; D gene uncertain. With 3 bases removed from V and 4 bases from J, the gap between germline ends came to 6 bases. This CDR3 contains 13 residues. Germline V lookup: CDR1 SNHLY, CDR2 FYNNEI. The CDR3 DNA is TGTGCCAGCAGTGAGCCCGGCACCGGGGAGCTGTTTTTT. Translation: CASSEPGTGELFF.

The table lists this clone with a count of one. The V gene is TRBV7-9, the J gene TRBJ2-7; 7 bases align to TRBD2. Trimming cost V 4 bases and J 5 bases; bases outside gene matches: 8. Per germline, CDR1 SEHNR and CDR2 FQNEAQ (reference sequence). The CDR3 totals 14 residues. DNA of the CDR3: TGTGCCAGCAGCTCACCAGCGGGGTTCGACGAGCAGTACTTC. This encodes CASSSPAGFDEQYF.

The J gene is TRBJ2-5, the V gene TRBV10-3, with 7 bases identical to TRBD1. Near its end, the DNA agrees better with TRBJ2-7, so the J call may be wrong. Germline lookup yields CDR1 ENHRY and CDR2 SYGVKD. The CDR3 sequence is 13 residues long. CDR3 in DNA: TGTGCCATCAGTACAGGGGTCGAGGGCGAGCAGTACTTC. Translating it yields CAISTGVEGEQYF.

The V call is TRBV5-6, the J call TRBJ1-4; D perhaps matches TRBD1 (5 bases). CDR3 size: 15 residues. Trimming shortened V by 1 base and J by 13 bases, and 20 bases separated the two germline ends. Per the germline V gene, CDR1 is SGHDT and CDR2 is YYEEEE. The CDR3 region is CASSLRGDGGEGLFF. CDR3 in DNA: TGTGCCAGCAGCTTGAGGGGTGATGGGGGGGAAGGACTGTTTTTT. Full variable domain (rest looked up from reference TRBV5-6 and TRBJ1-4): DAGVTQSPTHLIKTRGQQVTLRCSPKSGHDTVSWYQQALGQGPQFIFQYYEEEERQRGNFPDRFSGHQFPNYSSELNVNALLLGDSALYLCASSLRGDGGEGLFFGSGTQLSVL.

The chain links TRBV28 to TRBJ2-2, with TRBD1 identical over 10 bases. CDR3 size: 15 residues. Germline CDR1 is MDHEN and CDR2 is SYDVKM. The ends lost 2 bases at V and 10 bases at J; junction bases unmatched: 7. DNA for the CDR3: TGTGCCAGCAGTTTACCGGGACAGGGGTTCGCGGAGCTGTTTTTT. It encodes CASSLPGQGFAELFF.

The gene calls are TRBV6-6 and TRBJ1-4; 11 nucleotides agree with TRBD1. The CDR3 is 14 residues long. The junction had 4 bases not matched to a gene; V was cut back by 6 bases and J by 7 bases. Germline-derived CDR1 and CDR2 are MNHNY and SVGAGI (reference sequence). The CDR3 reads CASRRDRGTEKLFF. In DNA, the CDR3 is TGTGCCAGCAGGAGGGACAGGGGGACTGAAAAACTGTTTTTT.

V is TRBV7-3 and J is TRBJ2-1; 8 bases agree with TRBD1. Germline values: CDR1 SGHTA, CDR2 FQGTGA. J lost 2 bases, V lost 5 bases, and 2 bases had no gene match. There are 14 residues in the CDR3. The CDR3 reads CASSQGAPYNEQFF. The DNA of the CDR3 is TGTGCCAGCAGCCAGGGGGCGCCCTACAATGAGCAGTTCTTC.

This chain connects TRBV4-2 to TRBJ2-3; D not certain. In germline, CDR1 is LGHNA, CDR2 YNFKEQ. V was clipped by 1 base and J by 12 bases, with 14 bases between them. There are 13 residues in the CDR3. The CDR3 nucleotides read TGTGCCAGCAGCCAAGTTCGAAACCAAGCCCAGTATTTT. It encodes CASSQVRNQAQYF.